Each of the 8 T cell receptor beta chains below was sequenced from the same sample in a study of yellow fever vaccine responses in identical twins. MiXCR, applied by TCRdb to the RT-PCR reads, yields one record per CDR3 protein. The sample contains 15,000 to 20,000 distinct CDR3 sequences, 55% to 65% of which appear only once. Sequencing was performed on T cells from blood (PBMCs), unsorted or a sorted subset (not recorded which), taken before or after yellow fever vaccination (not recorded which). These receptors originate from a woman between 18 and 29 years old who received the yellow fever vaccine.

This chain connects TRBV18 to TRBJ2-3; D is perhaps TRBD1 or TRBD2 (5 bases each). The CDR3 is 15 residues long. Germline V gene sequence: CDR1 KGHSH, CDR2 LQKENI. The ends were cut back, 6 bases at V and 4 bases at J, with 17 bases in the middle. The DNA for the CDR3 is TGTGCCAGCTCGTCGGAAGGGCTGGGGGCAGATACGCAGTATTTT. This gives the protein CASSSEGLGADTQYF.

This clonotype was detected only once. The CDR3 loop reads CASSEPGPYEQYF. The CDR3 DNA reads TGTGCCAGCAGTGAACCGGGCCCCTACGAGCAGTACTTC. V usage is TRBV2 and J usage is TRBJ2-7; D gene ambiguous. The CDR3 loop spans 13 amino acids. Trimming took off 2 bases at V and 2 bases at J, with 7 bases between the two ends. Germline-derived CDR1 and CDR2 are SNHLY and FYNNEI. Full variable domain (outside the CDR3, taken from reference TRBV2 and TRBJ2-7): EPEVTQTPSHQVTQMGQEVILRCVPISNHLYFYWYRQILGQKVEFLVSFYNNEISEKSEIFDDQFSVERPDGSNFTLKIRSTKLEDSAMYFCASSEPGPYEQYFGPGTRLTVT.

The rearrangement uses TRBV7-3 and TRBJ2-1, with unresolved D. V gave up 2 bases and J gave up 9 bases, with 14 bases separating them. In germline, CDR1 is SGHTA, CDR2 FQGTGA. This CDR3 spans 14 amino acids. The CDR3 DNA reads as TGTGCCAGCAGCTTAGGAGCAGAGGCCCCTGAGCAGTTCTTC. It specifies CASSLGAEAPEQFF.

This chain connects TRBV2 to TRBJ2-5; D unresolved. The CDR3 spans 11 residues. V shed 5 bases and J shed 7 bases, with 8 bases lying between them. CDR1 is SNHLY and CDR2 is FYNNEI in the germline V gene. CDR3 in amino acids: CASSPKGTQYF. In nucleotides, the CDR3 is TGTGCCAGCAGTCCTAAGGGGACCCAGTACTTC.

The gene calls are TRBV11-3 and TRBJ1-2; no clear D. The germline CDR1 and CDR2 sequences are SGHNT and YENEEA. The germline V and J ends were trimmed by 1 base and 4 bases, with 16 bases remaining between them. CDR3 length equals 16 residues. The CDR3 DNA sequence: TGTGCCAGCAGCTTAGGGTCTCAATTCTTGAGCTATGGCTACACCTTC. Translated, it gives CASSLGSQFLSYGYTF.

The chain is built from TRBV18 and TRBJ2-7; D remains unclear. The ends were cut back, 4 bases at V and 4 bases at J, with 8 bases in the middle. The CDR3 is 12 residues long. CDR1 is KGHSH, CDR2 LQKENI, per germline. CDR3 DNA: TGTGCCAGCTCACGTCAAAAGTACGAGCAGTACTTC. Its translation is CASSRQKYEQYF.

The chain joins TRBV11-1 to TRBJ1-1; no definite D call. Germline V gene data show CDR1 as SGHAT and CDR2 as FQDESV (reference sequence). V was trimmed by 5 bases and J by 4 bases, leaving 11 bases between them. The CDR3 is 13 residues long. CDR3 region: CASSRREATEAFF. Written as DNA, the CDR3 is TGTGCCAGCAGCCGCCGCGAAGCCACTGAAGCTTTCTTT. The entire variable domain, with the rest obtained from reference TRBV11-1 and TRBJ1-1, is as follows: EAEVAQSPRYKITEKSQAVAFWCDPISGHATLYWYRQILGQGPELLVQFQDESVVDDSQLPKDRFSAERLKGVDSTLKIQPAELGDSAMYLCASSRREATEAFFGQGTRLTVV.

The table lists this clonotype with a few counts. The gene calls are TRBV11-2 and TRBJ1-1; TRBD1 might be the D (5 bases). The germline gives CDR1 SGHAT, CDR2 FQNNGV. The CDR3 runs to 14 residues. Trimming pared 2 bases from V and 0 bases from J, leaving 7 bases between. DNA of the CDR3: TGTGCCAGCAGCTTACAGGGCCTGAACACTGAAGCTTTCTTT. This codes for CASSLQGLNTEAFF. Full variable domain (missing parts from reference TRBV11-2 and TRBJ1-1): EAGVAQSPRYKIIEKRQSVAFWCNPISGHATLYWYQQILGQGPKLLIQFQNNGVVDDSQLPKDRFSAERLKGVDSTLKIQPAKLEDSAVYLCASSLQGLNTEAFFGQGTRLTVV.